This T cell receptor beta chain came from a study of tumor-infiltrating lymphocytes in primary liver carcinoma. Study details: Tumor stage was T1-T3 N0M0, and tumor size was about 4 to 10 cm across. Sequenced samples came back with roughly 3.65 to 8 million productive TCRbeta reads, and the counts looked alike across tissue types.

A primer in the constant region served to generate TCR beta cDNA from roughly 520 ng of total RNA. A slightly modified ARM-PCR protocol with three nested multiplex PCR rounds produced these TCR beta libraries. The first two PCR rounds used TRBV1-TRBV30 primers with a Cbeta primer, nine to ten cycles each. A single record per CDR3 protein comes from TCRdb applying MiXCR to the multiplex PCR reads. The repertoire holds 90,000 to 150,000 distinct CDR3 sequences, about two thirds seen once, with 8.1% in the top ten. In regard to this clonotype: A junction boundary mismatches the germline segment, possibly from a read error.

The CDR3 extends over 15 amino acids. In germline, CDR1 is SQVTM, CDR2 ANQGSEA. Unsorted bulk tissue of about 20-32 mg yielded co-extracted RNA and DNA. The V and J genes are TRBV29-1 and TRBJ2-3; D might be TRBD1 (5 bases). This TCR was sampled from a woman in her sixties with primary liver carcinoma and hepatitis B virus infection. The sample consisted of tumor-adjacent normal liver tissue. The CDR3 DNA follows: TGCAGCGATGAAGAAGGGGAACAATATACAGATACGCAGTATTTT. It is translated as CSDEEGEQYTDTQYF.